This T cell receptor beta chain stems from a study of technical replicates of blood from several donors. Germline V gene sequence: CDR1 LNHDA, CDR2 SQIVND (reference sequence). With 10 bases removed from V and 0 bases from J, the gap between germline ends came to 13 bases. CDR3 length: 14 amino acids. The assay was immunoSEQ multiplex PCR, and TCRdb's table has in-frame clones only and misses some. Of 80,000 or so clones listed, 90% to 95% were seen once; the top ten hold about 0.38%. V and J are TRBV19 and TRBJ1-5, with a tentative D call TRBD1 (5 bases). The TCR originated in a human donor in good health. Sequences were obtained from T cells isolated from PBMCs. This CDR3 is CATSDRYSNQPQHF. The DNA for the CDR3 is TGTGCCACCAGTGACAGATATAGCAATCAGCCCCAGCATTTT. The variable domain in full, completed from reference TRBV19 and TRBJ1-5, reads DGGITQSPKYLFRKEGQNVTLSCEQNLNHDAMYWYRQDPGQGLRLIYYSQIVNDFQKGDIAEGYSVSREKKESFPLTVTSAQKNPTAFYLCATSDRYSNQPQHFGDGTRLSIL.